This T cell receptor (beta chain) was identified during a study of follicular helper T cells after annual influenza vaccination. There are a few counts of this clone. The target antigen is unknown. Time point of the sample: 2014-2015 season, 7 days after vaccination. Adults received seasonal inactivated influenza vaccine, with sorted blood CD4 subsets sequenced before and after. No donor had influenza vaccine in the prior 6 months; all lived in the community. Findings and caveats of the study: Day 7 ICOS+CD38+ clones were most often found later in ICOS-CD38- cTfh cells.

Only in-frame clones appear in the TCRdb table, and some are missing; sequencing was by immunoSEQ multiplex PCR. This sample yields around 10,000 clones, of which roughly 80% are seen a single time; 3% to 4% belongs to the top ten. This CDR3 region has 13 residues. The V gene end was trimmed by 8 bases and the J gene end by 8 bases; junction bases not matched to a gene: 3. Germline V gene data show CDR1 as MNHNS and CDR2 as SASEGT. This chain links TRBV6-1 with TRBJ1-6, with 10 bases that match TRBD1. Sample: CXCR5+ CD38- circulating T follicular helper cells from blood, taken 7 days after influenza vaccination. Regarding subset: circulating Tfh, non-naive CD4+CXCR5+PD-1+ (ICOS+CD38+ or ICOS-CD38-). This TCR was recovered from an adult who received the influenza vaccine. CDR3 residues: CASGDRGDSPLHF. The CDR3 DNA reads as TGTGCCAGCGGGGACAGGGGAGATTCACCCCTCCACTTT.